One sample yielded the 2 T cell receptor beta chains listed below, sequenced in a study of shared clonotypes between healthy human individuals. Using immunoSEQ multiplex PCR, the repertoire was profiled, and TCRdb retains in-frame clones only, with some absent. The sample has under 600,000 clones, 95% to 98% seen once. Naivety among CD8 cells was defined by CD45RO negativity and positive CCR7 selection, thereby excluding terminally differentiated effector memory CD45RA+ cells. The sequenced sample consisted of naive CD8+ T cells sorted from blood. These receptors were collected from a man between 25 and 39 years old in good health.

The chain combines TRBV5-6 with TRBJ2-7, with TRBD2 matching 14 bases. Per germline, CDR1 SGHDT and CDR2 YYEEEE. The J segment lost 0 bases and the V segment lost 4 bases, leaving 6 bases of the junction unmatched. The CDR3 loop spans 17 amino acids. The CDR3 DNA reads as TGTGCCAGCAGCATGGGACTAGCGGGAGCACACTCCTACGAGCAGTACTTC. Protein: CASSMGLAGAHSYEQYF.

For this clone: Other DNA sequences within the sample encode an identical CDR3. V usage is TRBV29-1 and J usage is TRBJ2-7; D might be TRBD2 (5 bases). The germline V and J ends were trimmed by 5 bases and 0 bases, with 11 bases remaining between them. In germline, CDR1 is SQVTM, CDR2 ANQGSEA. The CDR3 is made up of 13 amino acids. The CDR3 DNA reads TGCAGCGTTTTAAGCGGCTACTCCTACGAGCAGTACTTC. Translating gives CSVLSGYSYEQYF.